This T cell receptor beta chain is drawn from a study of CD8+ T cells in alopecia areata. The junction had 8 bases not matched to a gene; V was cut back by 5 bases and J by 4 bases. The CDR3 spans 16 residues. Germline V gene data show CDR1 as SEHNR and CDR2 as FQNEAQ (reference sequence). The treatment denotes: oral pan-JAK inhibitor, 5-10 mg twice daily. Both CD4+ and CD8+ T cells were separated by sorting PBMCs. The sample holds a few counts of this clone. The antigen remains undetermined. General observations from the study: Many expanded lesional clones persisted during tofacitinib (in both scalp and blood). Scalp clonality dropped significantly under tofacitinib, as did expanded CD8+ top-100 clones.

Extraction of RNA preceded its reverse transcription into cDNA, which served as the sequencing template. The assay was immunoSEQ multiplex PCR, and TCRdb's table has in-frame clones only and misses some. This sample carries more than 85,000 clones, approximately 66% of them seen once, and the ten largest clones take 15% to 19%. The sequence came from a human donor with alopecia areata. Sequencing used CD8+ T cells sorted from blood, obtained at week 4, from a patient treated with tofacitinib. The chain carries TRBV7-9 and TRBJ2-5; 12 bases are a match to TRBD2. CDR3: CASSTSSGGARETQYF. The CDR3 nucleotides read TGTGCCAGCAGCACCTCTAGCGGGGGGGCCAGAGAGACCCAGTACTTC.